This T cell receptor beta chain was observed in a study of cytomegalovirus exposure and HLA in healthy donors (dated by TCRdb to between 2016 and 2019). Regarding the research as a whole: According to an earlier analysis of around 600 of the donors, about 190 million T cells yielded roughly 110 million unique TCR beta sequences and 250 to 350 Gb of sequence data. Across 300 to 400 genotyped donors of the cohort, an average of about 200,000 unique TCR beta nucleotide sequences per donor were sequenced, and around 19% of those sequences were non-productive. The study combined high-throughput TCR immunosequencing, statistical association of individual TCRs with disease status, and machine learning to predict cytomegalovirus infection status. An early release that covered more than 550 HLA-typed donors contained about 290 gigabases of sequencing data and 70 million to 100 million unique TCR sequences. The study was designed to test whether signatures of past pathogen exposure could be identified by cataloging public T cell receptors. Besides the first cohort of hundreds of subjects, a separate validation cohort made up of 120 different subjects was used. All discovery cohort repertoires had been generated on a single sequencing platform. A later analysis re-analyzed previously published TCR beta repertoires from approximately 670 donors and added high-resolution HLA genotyping to study TCR occurrence patterns. Alongside the repertoire data, information on donor age, sex, ethnicity and CMV serostatus was compiled. In the later analysis, no new phenotypic data were used to find candidate immune exposures; instead, reliance was placed on TCR beta sequences and their occurrence across donors. Several DR-DQ haplotypes were handled as single units for association and clustering, since linkage in the cohort was strong. Among the approximately 420 genotyped donors, about 85% belonged to the genetic ancestry cluster associated with self-reported Caucasian donors. The study used immunosequencing to profile the T cell repertoires of approximately 630 subjects and linked those repertoires to cytomegalovirus serostatus. The number of typed donors differed by locus: about 620-640 for A, B, C, DRB1 and DQB1; roughly 510 for DQA1; some 590 for DPA1; and around 490 for DPB1. A later genetic analysis took genome-wide SNP genotypes for about 65% of the roughly 670 donors and used that subset as a discovery cohort. An earlier analysis of 587 of the donors used high-throughput TCR beta sequencing to judge whether each TCR beta V gene segment behaved as functional or pseudogenic. HLA typing covered class I and class II loci at four-digit resolution.

In total, approximately 610 healthy bone marrow donors made up the cohort. Cohort members were all nominally healthy when sampled, although unrecorded immune exposures were likely present. The donor tested CMV seronegative and was one of the 352 seronegative cohort members. A peripheral blood sample was collected from each donor, and TCR beta sequencing was performed on peripheral blood mononuclear cells. The Qiagen DNeasy Blood Extraction Kit was used to extract genomic DNA from the blood cell samples. Overall study results and their limits: Assigning TCR associations to individual alleles was difficult when HLA alleles, especially DR and DQ, strongly co-occurred. According to a later analysis, parvovirus B19, influenza, CMV and Epstein-Barr virus appeared linked to several top co-occurrence clusters. In a later analysis, HLA-associated TCR beta chains showed more clonal expansion and lower generation probabilities than non-associated chains that were equally common. Broadly in line with IMGT annotations, most TCR beta V segments showed up in productive rearrangements about 90% or about 30% of the time in an earlier analysis of around 600 of the donors. Immune exposure information for the cohort was limited to CMV serostatus. According to a later analysis, TCR association rates differed among HLA loci, with DRB1 alleles showing the most associated TCRs and HLA-C alleles showing the fewest. Across donors, most TCR sequences were observed very rarely, whereas some public TCRs were present in many individuals. The authors suggested that the approach could potentially be extended to other disease states and immunological phenotypes. Linkage disequilibrium might explain the correlated functional status among segregating V segments, but an unknown experimental factor could not be ruled out. Because HLA typing was unavailable for some donors at each locus, only the typed subset was used in association tests. A few of the identified cytomegalovirus-associated TCR beta chains were confirmed in vitro to be specific for cytomegalovirus antigens. The 87-base-pair reads could not distinguish some IMGT-functional V segments, including TRBV6-2 and TRBV6-3, so those segments were excluded. Seventeen rarely observed V segments, including chromosome 9 orphons, were excluded from the earlier analysis of almost 600 of the donors because counts were too low. An association between a missense DCLRE1C variant and V-gene and J-gene trimming of TCR beta chains was found in a later genetic analysis and replicated in an independent cohort. A later analysis found that most CMV-associated TCR beta chains appeared HLA-restricted, with HLA associations seemingly driven largely by CMV exposure. In the study, around 160 TCR beta chains were listed as associated with cytomegalovirus. In this cohort, only TCR beta chains were sequenced, and detectable features were limited by the absence of alpha or paired-chain data. At a false discovery rate of 0.05, a later analysis linked some 18,000 TCR beta sequences to specific HLA alleles. A further reported finding was that TCR beta sequences accurately predicted the HLA-A and HLA-B alleles for most subjects in the first cohort. Roughly uniform sequencing depth across donors was assumed in presence/absence analyses, although this assumption may not hold. Compared with the 666-donor mean, donors in an Asian-associated ancestry cluster had fewer N-insertions in productive TCRs, according to a later genetic analysis. A cluster of highly shared sequence variants was judged likely to be a technical artifact of the sequencing pipeline. The classifier was reported to diagnose cytomegalovirus status with high specificity and sensitivity in both the original cohort and the validation cohort.

As to this clone: Its antigen target is currently unknown. No base quality values were provided; no much bigger clone lies one nucleotide off.

The library was made by the immunoSEQ multiplex PCR assay. A mixture of 60 forward primers for TCR Vbeta segments and 13 reverse primers for TCR Jbeta segments was used in the multiplex PCR. The CDR3 region of rearranged TCR beta genes was amplified from genomic DNA by a multiplex PCR assay. The amplified TCR beta libraries were sequenced on the Illumina HiSeq System as 87-base-pair reads. The study's processing was this. A later analysis tallied 75 million to 95 million unique TCR beta chains across the approximately 670 repertoires, and some 10 million of those chains were shared by two or more donors. Raw reads were error-corrected and collapsed into unique sequences by a nearest-neighbor algorithm in which closely related sequences were merged to remove PCR and sequencing errors. To assign V, D and J gene segments, CDR3 sequences were aligned to IMGT reference sequences. For a sequence to be retained, a match of at least six nucleotides to both a V gene segment and a J gene segment was required. Rearrangements were classified as productive when the CDR3 lacked stop codons and remained in frame with V and J, and all other rearrangements were classified as non-productive. Following IMGT convention, CDR3 was defined as the stretch from the second conserved V-encoded cysteine to the conserved J-encoded phenylalanine. The earlier analysis of some 600 of the donors excluded sequences that lacked an unambiguous match to a single V gene segment. An earlier analysis of a few hundred of the donors called V segments functional above 56.7% productive rearrangements and segregating when the between-donor standard deviation exceeded 5%. A statistical classification framework was built to diagnose cytomegalovirus status from the catalog of TCR beta chain sequences. In a later analysis, TCR nucleotide sequences were compared against IMGT/GENE-DB human TR gene sequences so that V and J genes could be assigned. Using the TCRdist pipeline, a later analysis assigned CDR3 sequences along with most-parsimonious VDJ recombination scenarios. In a later analysis, each TCR beta chain was defined by its CDR3 amino acid sequence together with its V-gene family, and reads lacking a unique V-gene family were excluded. As a way to deal with suspected cross-contamination and a sequencing artifact, a later analysis dropped more than 500 nucleotide sequences that were highly shared and had low generation probability. In a later analysis, a clonal expansion index was calculated for each public chain from normalized within-repertoire ranks of inferred template counts. A later analysis computed generation probabilities with a VDJ recombination model fitted to out-of-frame rearrangements, and checked the results against IGoR. Hypergeometric tests were used in a later analysis to score TCR-TCR, TCR-HLA and TCR-CMV co-occurrence, with a repertoire-size bias correction applied to the TCR pairs. A later analysis estimated false discovery rates by permuting HLA or CMV assignments 20 times. In a later analysis, co-occurring TCRs were grouped using DBSCAN, and TCRdist sequence similarity was added for clustering within HLA-allele-positive subsets. For co-occurrence clustering, repertoires with fewer than 30,000 or more than 120,000 public chains were excluded, along with five repertoires with anomalous nucleotide sharing. Entries here come from immuneACCESS through TCRdb and include only in-frame sequences with V and J called. Some clones fail to appear in such tables; in the studies checked, an unresolved V gene covers under half of the shortfall, and the cause of the remainder is unknown. The V and J calls and clone size come from that table; D and trimming were worked out from the DNA. Within this sample are around 64,000 clones, with approximately 90% of them counted one time only. Jointly, the top ten make up roughly 2% of the sample.

The CDR3 numbers 13 residues from cysteine through phenylalanine. Solely the CDR3 DNA is kept, with 39 bases framed from the first base. V and J lose 4 bases and 9 bases, and a span of 16 bases separates them. CDR1 is given as MNHEY and CDR2 as SVGAGI, both from the germline V gene. The sequenced material came from PBMCs. Here the chain combines TRBV6-5 and TRBJ2-7; the D region possibly corresponds to TRBD2 (5 bases align). This sequence was found in a woman aged 25 to 45 in good health and CMV-seronegative. The DNA sequence reads TGTGCCAGCAGTTTTCGCGGGCATGAGGGGCAGTACTTC. Translated, this gives CASSFRGHEGQYF.